This TCR beta chain was obtained from a study of T cells in Graves' hyperthyroidism and ophthalmopathy. The table lists this clonotype with a few counts. The study included ophthalmopathy patients with Clinical Activity Score at least 3, NOSPECS grade at least 4 and duration under 3 months. Uncontrolled infection, other autoimmune disease, pregnancy and lactation each barred patients from inclusion. RNA transcripts provided the source from which TCR beta CDR3 regions were amplified. The primer set for the first-round RT-PCR of the TCR CDR3 was HTBI. TCRdb fed the multiplex PCR reads into MiXCR, producing one record per CDR3 protein. In the table there are under 400,000 distinct CDR3 sequences, approximately 16% of which are singletons. Sequencing was done on a sample of blood. This clonotype was sampled from a woman in her sixties or seventies with Graves' ophthalmopathy.

The CDR3 DNA is TGCAGCGTTGAAGATCCGGGACAGGGGACGTACAATGAGCAGTTCTTC. Translating gives CSVEDPGQGTYNEQFF. The rearrangement uses TRBV29-1 and TRBJ2-1; 10 positions match TRBD1. The CDR3 length is 16 residues. In germline, CDR1 is SQVTM, CDR2 ANQGSEA. V shed 0 bases and J 4 bases; nucleotides not matched to a gene: 6.